The 20 T cell receptor beta chains reported below all come from one sample, sequenced in a study of cytomegalovirus exposure and HLA in healthy donors. Primers included in the PCR were 60 Vbeta and 13 Jbeta primers. The table came from immunoSEQ multiplex PCR; TCRdb's copy has only in-frame clones and leaves some out. The table records over 85,000 clones, about 74% of them present only once. Sequences were obtained from PBMCs. These receptors were obtained from a female donor in good health and CMV-seronegative.

The genes are TRBV6-5 and TRBJ1-2; D unclear. Deletions cut 0 bases from V and 8 bases from J, with 10 bases between. The CDR3 has 13 residues. CDR1 and CDR2 from the germline V gene are MNHEY and SVGAGI. CDR3 residues: CASSYSDVQGYTF. The CDR3 nucleotides are TGTGCCAGCAGTTACTCCGATGTACAGGGCTACACCTTC.

This chain connects TRBV28 to TRBJ2-7, with D perhaps TRBD2 (6 bases). CDR1 MDHEN and CDR2 SYDVKM come from the germline V gene. V was shortened by 2 bases and J by 2 bases, with 10 bases between the two germline ends. The CDR3 has 14 amino acids. The CDR3 is CASSLSSGAYEQYF. CDR3 nucleotide sequence: TGTGCCAGCAGTTTAAGTAGCGGAGCCTACGAGCAGTACTTC. Drawing the rest from reference TRBV28 and TRBJ2-7, the complete variable domain is DVKVTQSSRYLVKRTGEKVFLECVQDMDHENMFWYRQDPGLGLRLIYFSYDVKMKEKGDIPEGYSVSREKKERFSLILESASTNQTSMYLCASSLSSGAYEQYFGPGTRLTVT.

The rearrangement links TRBV14 to TRBJ2-2, with a tentative D call TRBD1 (5 bases). From germline, CDR1 is SGHDN and CDR2 FVKESK. Trimming removed 0 bases from V and 4 bases from J, with 15 bases in between. The CDR3 covers 17 residues. The CDR3 protein is CASSQEVRQGRTGELFF. The DNA of the CDR3 is TGTGCCAGCAGCCAAGAAGTGAGGCAGGGTCGCACCGGGGAGCTGTTTTTT. Drawing the rest from reference TRBV14 and TRBJ2-2, the complete variable domain is EAGVTQFPSHSVIEKGQTVTLRCDPISGHDNLYWYRRVMGKEIKFLLHFVKESKQDESGMPNNRFLAERTGGTYSTLKVQPAELEDSGVYFCASSQEVRQGRTGELFFGEGSRLTVL.

This clone has only one observation. The chain carries TRBV2 and TRBJ2-6, with D perhaps TRBD2 (5 bases). V was trimmed by 10 bases and J by 2 bases, leaving 21 bases between them. The CDR3 loop spans 17 amino acids. Germline CDR1 reads SNHLY; CDR2 reads FYNNEI. CDR3 DNA: TGTGCCACCAAAATCGGGATAGTTGTCGCTGGGGCCAACGTCCTGACTTTC. This encodes CATKIGIVVAGANVLTF.

The chain has TRBV5-5 and TRBJ2-3; D is perhaps TRBD1 (6 bases). The V and J ends lost 1 base and 5 bases respectively, with 11 bases between them. Germline V gene sequence: CDR1 SGHKS, CDR2 YYEKEE (reference sequence). The CDR3 length is 14 residues. The CDR3 nucleotides are TGTGCCAGCAGCTTGACGGCAGGGGAAGATACGCAGTATTTT. Protein product: CASSLTAGEDTQYF.

The chain links TRBV6-1 to TRBJ1-6; no firm D call. Germline-derived CDR1 and CDR2 are MNHNS and SASEGT. CDR3 length equals 15 residues. V lost 10 bases and J lost 5, with 18 bases in between. The CDR3: CATRRTEEHNSPLHF. DNA for the CDR3: TGTGCCACCCGACGAACAGAAGAGCATAATTCACCCCTCCACTTT.

The chain links TRBV4-1 to TRBJ1-2, with 9 bases that match TRBD1. Per germline, CDR1 MGHRA and CDR2 YSYEKL. The junction had 6 bases not matched to a gene; V was cut back by 4 bases and J by 3 bases. This CDR3 has 15 residues. The CDR3 loop is CASSLGQGRDYGYTF. DNA for the CDR3: TGCGCCAGCAGCCTGGGACAGGGCAGGGACTATGGCTACACCTTC.

The J gene is TRBJ2-7, the V gene TRBV6-5; 13 nucleotides align to TRBD2. From germline, CDR1 is MNHEY and CDR2 SVGAGI. The CDR3 sequence is 16 residues long. V gave up 0 bases and J gave up 3 bases; unmatched junction bases: 2. The CDR3 is CASSYSGLAGVYEQYF. CDR3 DNA sequence: TGTGCCAGCAGTTACTCCGGACTAGCGGGAGTCTACGAGCAGTACTTC.

This chain uses TRBV27 with TRBJ1-2, with TRBD1 identical over 8 bases. The CDR3 runs 15 residues. The germline CDR1 and CDR2 sequences are MNHEY and SMNVEV (reference sequence). Losses at the gene ends were 5 bases for V and 6 bases for J; bases not matched to a gene: 11. DNA for the CDR3: TGTGCCAGCAGTATTAACCGGGACAGGCAACATGGCTACACCTTC. This translates into CASSINRDRQHGYTF.

The DNA for the CDR3 is TGTGCCAGCAGCCGACAGGGAGGTCGCTACGAGCAGTACTTC. Its translation is CASSRQGGRYEQYF. V usage is TRBV6-1 and J usage is TRBJ2-7; D is perhaps TRBD1 (7 bases). Germline V gene data show CDR1 as MNHNS and CDR2 as SASEGT. The CDR3 sequence is 14 residues long. V shed 6 bases and J shed 3 bases, with 15 bases lying between them.

The gene calls are TRBV2 and TRBJ2-7; TRBD2 aligns across 10 bases. The CDR3 has 14 amino acids. Germline CDR1 SNHLY, CDR2 FYNNEI. The V gene end was trimmed by 7 bases and the J gene end by 2 bases; junction bases not matched to a gene: 5. The CDR3 region is CASIFSGGPYEQYF. CDR3 nucleotides: TGTGCCAGCATCTTTAGCGGGGGGCCCTACGAGCAGTACTTC. Using reference TRBV2 and TRBJ2-7 for the parts outside the CDR3, the full variable domain is EPEVTQTPSHQVTQMGQEVILRCVPISNHLYFYWYRQILGQKVEFLVSFYNNEISEKSEIFDDQFSVERPDGSNFTLKIRSTKLEDSAMYFCASIFSGGPYEQYFGPGTRLTVT.

This chain connects TRBV7-2 to TRBJ1-2; D might be TRBD1 (6 bases). Trimming took 2 bases from V and 8 from J, leaving 15 bases between them. The CDR3 length is 14 residues. Germline loops: CDR1 SGHTA, CDR2 FQGNSA. This CDR3 is CASSLSQGIEGYTF. The CDR3 nucleotides read TGTGCCAGCAGCTTATCCCAGGGGATCGAGGGCTACACCTTC.

In this sample, this clone turned up once. V and J are TRBV7-8 and TRBJ2-3; D unresolved. Germline V lookup: CDR1 SGHVS, CDR2 FQNEAQ. Trimming cost V 1 base and J 3 bases, with 8 bases left between them. The CDR3 is 14 residues long. For the CDR3, the DNA is TGTGCCAGCAGCTTAGGAGTCCATACAGATACGCAGTATTTT. This translates into CASSLGVHTDTQYF.

The chain recombines TRBV6-1 with TRBJ1-4; D not resolved. The CDR3 extends over 13 amino acids. Looked up from germline, CDR1 is MNHNS and CDR2 is SASEGT. Trimming removed 9 bases at V and 8 bases at J, with 16 bases between. CDR3 residues: CASRSGLGEKLFF. The CDR3 DNA follows: TGTGCCAGTAGGTCGGGATTAGGGGAAAAACTGTTTTTT.

The rearrangement joins TRBV6-5 to TRBJ2-5; D remains unclear. V lost 0 bases to trimming and J lost 0 bases, with 5 bases between them. Germline V lookup: CDR1 MNHEY, CDR2 SVGAGI. CDR3 length equals 14 residues. The CDR3: CASSYSTDQETQYF. The CDR3 coding sequence is TGTGCCAGCAGTTACTCGACTGACCAAGAGACCCAGTACTTC.

This chain joins TRBV4-1 and TRBJ1-2, with 7 bases identical to TRBD1. This CDR3 is built from 15 residues. The V gene's germline CDR1 is MGHRA and CDR2 YSYEKL. The junction had 5 bases not matched to a gene; V was cut back by 1 base and J by 3 bases. The CDR3: CASSQVAGTDYGYTF. The CDR3 DNA follows: TGCGCCAGCAGCCAAGTAGCCGGGACAGACTATGGCTACACCTTC.

CDR3 amino acids: CASSRAQSGGIQAETQYF. The CDR3 DNA reads TGCGCCAGCAGCCGAGCCCAATCGGGGGGAATACAAGCAGAGACCCAGTACTTC. The J gene is TRBJ2-5, the V gene TRBV4-1; 7 bases line up with TRBD2. CDR3 length: 18 residues. Germline assignment: CDR1 MGHRA and CDR2 YSYEKL. Unmatched junction bases numbered 18, after V lost 4 bases and J lost 4 bases.

This chain connects TRBV16 to TRBJ1-1; no clear D gene. The CDR3 is 12 amino acids. Trimming pared 5 bases from V and 5 bases from J, leaving 9 bases between. The V gene's germline CDR1 is KGHSY and CDR2 FQNENV. CDR3 nucleotide sequence: TGTGCCAGCAGCAATCGGGTGACTGAAGCTTTCTTT. Its translation: CASSNRVTEAFF.

J is TRBJ1-4 and V is TRBV6-5; D is perhaps TRBD1 (5 bases). The CDR3 has 15 amino acids. V lost 4 bases, J lost 5 bases, and 14 bases lay in between. Per the germline V gene, CDR1 is MNHEY and CDR2 is SVGAGI. CDR3 in DNA: TGTGCCAGCAGTTGGGACGGGGGAACGAATGAAAAACTGTTTTTT. Encoded protein: CASSWDGGTNEKLFF.

The CDR3 spells CASSLELQGNGNSPLHF. The CDR3 nucleotides read TGTGCCAGCAGCCTAGAACTACAGGGAAACGGGAATTCACCCCTCCACTTT. This sequence joins TRBV7-9 and TRBJ1-6; possible D gene TRBD1, 6 bases. Trimming removed 5 bases from V and 7 bases from J, with 21 bases in between. The germline V gene encodes CDR1 SEHNR and CDR2 FQNEAQ (reference sequence). The CDR3 runs 17 residues.